These 20 T cell receptor beta chains were sequenced from one sample in a study of metastatic and nonmetastatic thyroid tumors. All patients reached thyroid surgery having received no treatment beforehand. TCRdb re-called the PCR reads via MiXCR. The sample includes around 36,000 clones, about 29% of them seen just once. Sample: blood. The receptors here all came from a female donor with papillary thyroid cancer or a benign thyroid nodule (not recorded which). Some clones in this sample may be carry-over from other donors' samples.

On this clone: Germline is not matched at one junction end, which may reflect a read error. The rearrangement uses TRBV3-1 and TRBJ2-1; no clear D gene. The CDR3 loop spans 13 amino acids. CDR1 is LGHDT, CDR2 YNNKEL, per germline (reference sequence). CDR3: CANSERGSDEQFF. CDR3 nucleotides: TGTGCCAACAGCGAGCGTGGATCCGATGAGCAGTTCTTC.

This clone was counted only a few times. This chain joins TRBV28 and TRBJ1-1; no clear D. CDR3 size: 11 residues. Trimming cost V 6 bases and J 4 bases, with 6 bases left between them. The germline V gene has CDR1 MDHEN and CDR2 SYDVKM. CDR3 sequence: CASSDTTEAFF. The CDR3 bases are TGTGCCAGCAGCGATACCACTGAAGCTTTCTTT.

This clone has a count of ten or more. The CDR3 DNA reads TGTGCCAGTAGTAGGACTAGCGGATCCTACAATGAGCAGTTCTTC. As protein: CASSRTSGSYNEQFF. The chain carries TRBV19 and TRBJ2-1, with 10 bases identical to TRBD2. The J segment lost 1 base and the V segment lost 4 bases, leaving 1 base of the junction unmatched. CDR3 size: 15 residues. Germline V CDR1 and CDR2: LNHDA, SQIVND (reference sequence).

By share of the sample, this clone is medium-sized (0.01 to 0.1%). The same CDR3 arises from other DNA sequences in this sample as well. The rearrangement joins TRBV6-1 to TRBJ2-7, with D maybe TRBD2 (6 bases). Deletions cut 3 bases from V and 1 base from J, with 22 bases between. This CDR3 is built from 18 residues. CDR1 is MNHNS and CDR2 is SASEGT in the germline V gene. The DNA of the CDR3 is TGTGCCAGCAGTGATTTCCTTTACGGGCCCCGGGAGTCCTACGAGCAGTACTTC. Translated, it gives CASSDFLYGPRESYEQYF.

J is TRBJ1-1 and V is TRBV6-1, with D tentatively TRBD1 (6 bases). Looked up from germline, CDR1 is MNHNS and CDR2 is SASEGT. The CDR3 length is 14 residues. Trimming took off 6 bases at V and 5 bases at J, with 16 bases between the two ends. The DNA of the CDR3 is TGTGCCAGCAGGGTACAGGGCTCCGGGACTGAAGCTTTCTTT. Its protein is CASRVQGSGTEAFF.

The rearrangement uses TRBV20-1 and TRBJ2-1; 11 bases map to TRBD2. The CDR3 runs 15 residues. The J segment lost 15 bases and the V segment lost 4 bases, leaving 17 bases of the junction unmatched. Germline-derived CDR1 and CDR2 are DFQATT and SNEGSKA (reference sequence). The CDR3 DNA reads TGCAGTGCTATAGATAGCGGGGGGGCCCCGAGGGACAGGTTCTTC. The encoded protein is CSAIDSGGAPRDRFF.

In its sample, this clone was seen a few times. The rearrangement uses TRBV27 and TRBJ1-1; a possible D gene is TRBD1 (5 bases). Trimming stripped 3 bases from V and 5 bases from J, with 13 bases between. The CDR3 runs to 14 residues. CDR1 is MNHEY and CDR2 is SMNVEV in the germline V gene (reference sequence). CDR3 DNA sequence: TGTGCCAGCAGTTTTTTCGGGGGAAAAACTGAAGCTTTCTTT. This sequence encodes CASSFFGGKTEAFF.

By share of the sample, this clone is medium-sized. The same CDR3 can be traced to other DNA sequences in this sample. CDR3 in amino acids: CASSPTGAGSPLHF. The CDR3 DNA reads TGTGCCAGCAGTCCGACAGGGGCGGGCTCACCCCTCCACTTT. This sequence joins TRBV12-3 or TRBV12-4 and TRBJ1-6; 8 bases map to TRBD1. The ends lost 5 bases at V and 10 bases at J; junction bases unmatched: 7. The CDR3 consists of 14 residues.

In its sample, this clone was seen once. The gene calls are TRBV20-1 and TRBJ1-1, with D maybe TRBD1 (5 bases). The V gene's germline CDR1 is DFQATT and CDR2 SNEGSKA (reference sequence). This CDR3 comprises 13 residues. Trimming stripped 5 bases from V and 1 base from J, with 11 bases between. The CDR3 reads CSAETVWNTEAFF. The CDR3 coding sequence is TGCAGTGCTGAGACAGTGTGGAACACTGAAGCTTTCTTT.

This clone was recorded at least ten times. Other DNA sequences in this specimen translate into the identical CDR3. V usage is TRBV20-1 and J usage is TRBJ2-3; D uncertain. Germline loops: CDR1 DFQATT, CDR2 SNEGSKA (reference sequence). This CDR3 comprises 13 residues. Deletions cut 6 bases from V and 2 bases from J, with 12 bases between. The CDR3, as DNA: TGCAGTGCCCCCCCAGGCAACACAGATACGCAGTATTTT. Amino acids: CSAPPGNTDTQYF.

This clone was counted a few times. Given a much more abundant clone one base away, this may be a read error. The CDR3 region is CSAHGPGGETQYF. The CDR3 DNA reads TGCAGTGCACACGGACCGGGGGGAGAGACCCAGTACTTC. The V gene is TRBV20-1, the J gene TRBJ2-5, with 7 bases identical to TRBD2. The CDR3 loop spans 13 amino acids. V shed 6 bases and J 4 bases; nucleotides not matched to a gene: 8. The germline V gene has CDR1 DFQATT and CDR2 SNEGSKA (reference sequence).

This clone was seen a few times. The rearrangement links TRBV11-1 to TRBJ2-1, with D maybe TRBD1 (5 bases). Trimming left V 4 bases short and J 2 bases short, with 18 bases between. This CDR3 is built from 17 residues. CDR1 and CDR2 (germline): SGHAT, FQDESV (reference sequence). This CDR3 reads CASSSALTVRAYNEQFF. CDR3 coding DNA: TGTGCCAGCAGCTCAGCCCTGACAGTTAGGGCCTACAATGAGCAGTTCTTC.

About this clone itself: At one boundary the junction diverges from the germline segment, which might be a read error. The chain employs TRBV6-4 and TRBJ2-2; D is possibly TRBD2 (5 bases). The germline CDR1 and CDR2 sequences are MRHNA and SNTAGT. This CDR3 contains 14 residues. CDR3 bases: TGTGCCAGCAGTGCGATCGAGGTCCCCGGGGAGCCGTTTTTT. This encodes CASSAIEVPGEPFF.

The genes are TRBV28 and TRBJ2-1; D is undetermined. This CDR3 is 14 amino acids long. V lost 5 bases and J 6 bases, leaving 14 bases between the germline ends. The germline CDR1 and CDR2 sequences are MDHEN and SYDVKM. The CDR3 sequence is CASSPQRLFNEQFF. CDR3 bases: TGTGCCAGCAGTCCGCAGAGACTTTTCAATGAGCAGTTCTTC.

The chain joins TRBV11-2 to TRBJ1-3; D is uncertain. The CDR3 is 15 amino acids. The germline gives CDR1 SGHAT, CDR2 FQNNGV. V was shortened by 0 bases and J by 0 bases, with 6 bases between the two germline ends. As DNA, the CDR3 is TGTGCCAGCAGCTTAGACGGCGGCTCTGGAAACACCATATATTTT. This gives the protein CASSLDGGSGNTIYF.

This clone was observed a few times. The chain joins TRBV5-6 to TRBJ2-1; tentatively, D is TRBD2 (5 bases). The germline CDR1 and CDR2 sequences are SGHDT and YYEEEE. The CDR3 runs to 15 residues. V shed 4 bases and J shed 2 bases, with 13 bases lying between them. The CDR3 protein is CASSTFGETYNEQFF. CDR3 nucleotides: TGTGCCAGCAGCACCTTCGGGGAAACCTACAATGAGCAGTTCTTC.

This clone appeared many times. CDR3 sequence reads: CASSFGTGNEQFF. CDR3 in DNA: TGTGCCAGCAGCTTCGGGACAGGTAATGAGCAGTTCTTC. This rearrangement joins TRBV5-6 to TRBJ2-1; the match to TRBD1 covers 8 bases. V was pared by 2 bases and J by 7 bases, with 2 bases of the junction left unmatched. This CDR3 has 13 amino acids. Per the germline V gene, CDR1 is SGHDT and CDR2 is YYEEEE. The full variable domain, with the rest looked up from reference TRBV5-6 and TRBJ2-1, is DAGVTQSPTHLIKTRGQQVTLRCSPKSGHDTVSWYQQALGQGPQFIFQYYEEEERQRGNFPDRFSGHQFPNYSSELNVNALLLGDSALYLCASSFGTGNEQFFGPGTRLTVL.

V is TRBV28 and J is TRBJ1-5; D uncertain. Germline CDR1 and CDR2: MDHEN and SYDVKM. This CDR3 comprises 15 residues. V was shortened by 7 bases and J by 0 bases, with 13 bases between the two germline ends. The CDR3 nucleotides read TGTGCCAGCAAGGAAGACTTTTATAGCAATCAGCCCCAGCATTTT. It encodes CASKEDFYSNQPQHF.

This clone was observed a few times. This sequence joins TRBV20-1 and TRBJ1-2, with 9 nucleotides matching TRBD1. CDR3 length equals 14 residues. CDR1 DFQATT and CDR2 SNEGSKA come from the germline V gene (reference sequence). Trimming cost V 5 bases and J 2 bases; bases outside gene matches: 6. As DNA, the CDR3 is TGCAGTGCTTGGGACAGGGTGAACAACTATGGCTACACCTTC. Its translation: CSAWDRVNNYGYTF.

The gene calls are TRBV20-1 and TRBJ2-1, with D perhaps matching TRBD1 or TRBD2 (5 bases each). The CDR3 length is 13 residues. V lost 0 bases and J lost 10, with 13 bases in between. Per the germline V gene, CDR1 is DFQATT and CDR2 is SNEGSKA (reference sequence). The CDR3 region is CSARDLGEWEQFF. The CDR3 coding sequence is TGCAGTGCTAGAGATTTGGGGGAGTGGGAGCAGTTCTTC.